The 30 T cell receptor beta chains in this list originate from one sample, sequenced in a study of technical replicates of blood from a few donors. Produced via immunoSEQ multiplex PCR; TCRdb's table is partial and in-frame only. Of 60,000 to 85,000 clones listed, over 85% are singletons. Sequencing was performed on T cells isolated from PBMCs. The receptors derive from a human donor in good health.

The V gene is TRBV7-9, the J gene TRBJ1-5; D is uncertain. The CDR3 loop spans 15 amino acids. Trimming took off 5 bases at V and 0 bases at J, with 11 bases between the two ends. The V gene's germline CDR1 is SEHNR and CDR2 FQNEAQ (reference sequence). CDR3 in amino acids: CASSRSGHSNQPQHF. CDR3 DNA: TGTGCCAGCAGCCGGTCAGGCCATAGCAATCAGCCCCAGCATTTT.

The chain has TRBV28 and TRBJ1-5; D not certain. V gave up 7 bases and J gave up 4 bases, with 14 bases separating them. CDR1 MDHEN and CDR2 SYDVKM come from the germline V gene. This CDR3 is built from 14 residues. Here the CDR3 reads CASIINSPNQPQHF. The DNA of the CDR3 is TGTGCCAGCATCATTAACAGTCCGAATCAGCCCCAGCATTTT. Drawing the rest from reference TRBV28 and TRBJ1-5, the complete variable domain is DVKVTQSSRYLVKRTGEKVFLECVQDMDHENMFWYRQDPGLGLRLIYFSYDVKMKEKGDIPEGYSVSREKKERFSLILESASTNQTSMYLCASIINSPNQPQHFGDGTRLSIL.

The genes are TRBV7-9 and TRBJ2-2; 8 nucleotides line up with TRBD2. V gave up 0 bases and J gave up 4 bases; unmatched junction bases: 1. This CDR3 region has 15 residues. Germline values: CDR1 SEHNR, CDR2 FQNEAQ (reference sequence). CDR3 sequence reads: CASSLASGITGELFF. The DNA for the CDR3 is TGTGCCAGCAGCTTAGCTAGCGGGATCACCGGGGAGCTGTTTTTT. Full variable domain (missing parts from reference TRBV7-9 and TRBJ2-2): DTGVSQNPRHKITKRGQNVTFRCDPISEHNRLYWYRQTLGQGPEFLTYFQNEAQLEKSRLLSDRFSAERPKGSFSTLEIQRTEQGDSAMYLCASSLASGITGELFFGEGSRLTVL.

This clone was seen just once. The rearrangement uses TRBV5-6 and TRBJ2-5, with unresolved D. Germline lookup yields CDR1 SGHDT and CDR2 YYEEEE. Trimming stripped 1 base from V and 3 bases from J, with 7 bases between. The CDR3 sequence is 13 residues long. The CDR3 sequence: CASSLTGEETQYF. In nucleotides, the CDR3 is TGTGCCAGCAGCTTGACCGGAGAAGAGACCCAGTACTTC.

The V gene is TRBV27, the J gene TRBJ2-1; D ambiguous. Per germline, CDR1 MNHEY and CDR2 SMNVEV (reference sequence). Trimming stripped 7 bases from V and 4 bases from J, with 17 bases between. The CDR3 loop spans 15 amino acids. The CDR3 loop reads CASTPDGGGYNEQFF. Here the CDR3 DNA reads TGTGCCAGCACTCCTGACGGCGGCGGTTACAATGAGCAGTTCTTC.

The CDR3 bases are TGTGCCAGCATGCCCCTATCTAGCAATCAGCCCCAGCATTTT. This codes for CASMPLSSNQPQHF. The gene calls are TRBV27 and TRBJ1-5; D remains ambiguous. Trimming removed 7 bases from V and 0 bases from J, with 10 bases in between. The CDR3 is 14 residues long. CDR1 is MNHEY, CDR2 SMNVEV, per germline (reference sequence).

The rearrangement joins TRBV2 to TRBJ1-4; tentatively, D is TRBD1 (5 bases). V was shortened by 4 bases and J by 9 bases, with 15 bases between the two germline ends. The CDR3 sequence is 14 residues long. In germline, CDR1 is SNHLY, CDR2 FYNNEI. Here the CDR3 DNA reads TGTGCCAGCAGTGTTCTCGGGGGGACCAAAAAACTGTTTTTT. Amino acid sequence: CASSVLGGTKKLFF. Using reference TRBV2 and TRBJ1-4 for the parts outside the CDR3, the full variable domain is EPEVTQTPSHQVTQMGQEVILRCVPISNHLYFYWYRQILGQKVEFLVSFYNNEISEKSEIFDDQFSVERPDGSNFTLKIRSTKLEDSAMYFCASSVLGGTKKLFFGSGTQLSVL.

The gene calls are TRBV7-2 and TRBJ1-4, with TRBD1 matching over 7 bases. The CDR3 runs to 15 residues. In germline, CDR1 is SGHTA, CDR2 FQGNSA. After removal of 4 bases from V and 4 bases from J, the junction contained 6 bases not matched to a gene. Written as DNA, the CDR3 is TGTGCCAGCAGCTCATCAGGGGGGAATAATGAAAAACTGTTTTTT. Its protein product is CASSSSGGNNEKLFF.

This sequence joins TRBV2 and TRBJ1-5, with 11 bases lining up with TRBD1. Looked up from germline, CDR1 is SNHLY and CDR2 is FYNNEI. The V segment lost 6 bases and the J segment 5 bases; nucleotides outside the gene matches: 0. The CDR3 is 13 amino acids. The CDR3 DNA reads as TGTGCCAGCAGGGGACAGGGGGATCAGCCCCAGCATTTT. Residues: CASRGQGDQPQHF.

CDR3 loop: CASSESQGAHEQFF. DNA of the CDR3: TGTGCCAGCAGTGAATCACAGGGGGCCCATGAGCAGTTCTTC. The chain recombines TRBV2 with TRBJ2-1; 9 nucleotides align to TRBD1. This CDR3 comprises 14 residues. The V gene end was trimmed by 2 bases and the J gene end by 8 bases; junction bases not matched to a gene: 4. The germline V gene has CDR1 SNHLY and CDR2 FYNNEI.

This chain connects TRBV29-1 to TRBJ2-7; D perhaps matches TRBD1 (6 bases). Between the trimmed V and J ends, which lost 6 bases and 0 bases, there was a span of 9 bases. The CDR3 is 12 amino acids. The germline V gene has CDR1 SQVTM and CDR2 ANQGSEA. In DNA, the CDR3 is TGCAGCGTAATGGGACACTCCTACGAGCAGTACTTC. Its protein is CSVMGHSYEQYF.

V usage is TRBV7-9 and J usage is TRBJ2-7, with a weak D call TRBD2 (6 bases). The CDR3 loop spans 14 amino acids. The germline V gene has CDR1 SEHNR and CDR2 FQNEAQ (reference sequence). V lost 5 bases and J 5 bases, leaving 16 bases between the germline ends. The CDR3 loop reads CASSHQGLYHEQYF. CDR3 nucleotide sequence: TGTGCCAGCAGCCACCAAGGACTATACCACGAGCAGTACTTC.

The V call is TRBV29-1, the J call TRBJ1-1; maybe TRBD1 (6 bases). Trimming left V 5 bases short and J 1 base short, with 11 bases between. The CDR3 runs to 13 residues. Germline V lookup: CDR1 SQVTM, CDR2 ANQGSEA. The chain's CDR3 is CSVKPQGNTEAFF. The CDR3 DNA reads TGCAGCGTTAAACCACAGGGGAACACTGAAGCTTTCTTT. Full variable domain (outside the CDR3, taken from reference TRBV29-1 and TRBJ1-1): SAVISQKPSRDICQRGTSLTIQCQVDSQVTMMFWYRQQPGQSLTLIATANQGSEATYESGFVIDKFPISRPNLTFSTLTVSNMSPEDSSIYLCSVKPQGNTEAFFGQGTRLTVV.

V usage is TRBV15 and J usage is TRBJ2-5; the match to TRBD2 covers 10 bases. CDR1 and CDR2 from the germline V gene are LNHNV and YYDKDF (reference sequence). J lost 1 base, V lost 4 bases, and 6 bases had no gene match. The CDR3 covers 16 residues. The CDR3 here is CATSKTLAGVQETQYF. DNA of the CDR3: TGTGCCACCAGCAAAACTCTAGCGGGAGTCCAAGAGACCCAGTACTTC.

CDR3 in amino acids: CASSGTGEDGTEAFF. CDR3 nucleotides: TGTGCCAGCAGTGGGACAGGGGAGGACGGAACTGAAGCTTTCTTT. V is TRBV6-5 and J is TRBJ1-1; 10 nucleotides match TRBD1. After removal of 5 bases from V and 5 bases from J, the junction contained 8 bases not matched to a gene. CDR1 and CDR2 from the germline V gene are MNHEY and SVGAGI. This CDR3 has 15 residues.

The chain employs TRBV5-4 and TRBJ1-4; 8 bases align to TRBD1. CDR3 size: 13 residues. The germline CDR1 and CDR2 sequences are SGHNT and YYREEE (reference sequence). After removal of 4 bases from V and 6 bases from J, the junction contained 2 bases not matched to a gene. In DNA form, the CDR3 reads TGTGCCAGCAGCAAGGACAGGGATGAAAAACTGTTTTTT. This codes for CASSKDRDEKLFF.

The rearrangement links TRBV7-2 to TRBJ2-2, with D unresolved. V shed 6 bases and J shed 4 bases, with 12 bases lying between them. Germline lookup yields CDR1 SGHTA and CDR2 FQGNSA. The CDR3 contains 14 residues. DNA of the CDR3: TGTGCCAGCAGATCGGTACAGAGCACCGGGGAGCTGTTTTTT. Protein product: CASRSVQSTGELFF.

The genes are TRBV6-5 and TRBJ1-1; the D gene is possibly TRBD1 (5 bases). Per germline, CDR1 MNHEY and CDR2 SVGAGI. The germline V and J ends were trimmed by 2 bases and 5 bases, with 9 bases remaining between them. CDR3 length: 13 amino acids. CDR3 amino acids: CASSYGARTEAFF. CDR3 DNA sequence: TGTGCCAGCAGTTACGGGGCGAGGACTGAAGCTTTCTTT.

This clone was recorded once. CDR3 sequence reads: CGSGQISYEQYF. In nucleotides, the CDR3 is TGTGGGAGCGGCCAGATCTCCTACGAGCAGTACTTC. The rearrangement links TRBV11-2 to TRBJ2-7; tentative D call: TRBD2 (5 bases). The CDR3 totals 12 residues. The germline gives CDR1 SGHAT, CDR2 FQNNGV. Filled out from reference TRBV11-2 and TRBJ2-7, the complete variable domain reads EAGVAQSPRYKIIEKRQSVAFWCNPISGHATLYWYQQILGQGPKLLIQFQNNGVVDDSQLPKDRFSAERLKGVDSTLKIQPAKLEDSAVYLCGSGQISYEQYFGPGTRLTVT.

This rearrangement joins TRBV6-6 to TRBJ1-4; a weak D match, TRBD1 (5 bases). CDR3 length equals 14 residues. Germline values: CDR1 MNHNY, CDR2 SVGAGI (reference sequence). Trimming cost V 2 bases and J 6 bases, with 10 bases left between them. CDR3 DNA: TGTGCCAGCAGTTACAGGGGATCAGATGAAAAACTGTTTTTT. Protein product: CASSYRGSDEKLFF.

This clone has only one observation. The chain joins TRBV27 to TRBJ2-2; the D gene is possibly TRBD2 (6 bases). V lost 1 base and J 0 bases, leaving 21 bases between the germline ends. The CDR3 loop spans 20 amino acids. Germline lookup yields CDR1 MNHEY and CDR2 SMNVEV (reference sequence). CDR3 sequence (DNA): TGTGCCAGCAGTTTATGGCCTTTGAGCCGACTAGGCTCGAACACCGGGGAGCTGTTTTTT. As protein: CASSLWPLSRLGSNTGELFF.

V and J are TRBV6-5 and TRBJ2-7; no reliable D call. Germline values: CDR1 MNHEY, CDR2 SVGAGI. Trimming pared 5 bases from V and 0 bases from J, leaving 14 bases between. This CDR3 is built from 15 residues. The DNA for the CDR3 is TGTGCCAGCAGTCCCTTGAGAAGGAGCTCCTACGAGCAGTACTTC. This encodes CASSPLRRSSYEQYF.

V gene TRBV29-1 combines with J gene TRBJ2-7; 12 bases align to TRBD1. This CDR3 has 14 amino acids. V shed 6 bases and J 5 bases; nucleotides not matched to a gene: 8. From germline, CDR1 is SQVTM and CDR2 ANQGSEA. CDR3 bases: TGCAGCGTGAAGGGACAGGGGGCGTCTCACGAGCAGTACTTC. Protein sequence: CSVKGQGASHEQYF.

The J gene is TRBJ2-1, the V gene TRBV11-3; D not resolved. Per the germline V gene, CDR1 is SGHNT and CDR2 is YENEEA. V was trimmed by 2 bases and J by 8 bases, leaving 13 bases between them. The CDR3 has 14 residues. CDR3 residues: CASSLNSPPYEQFF. CDR3 nucleotide sequence: TGTGCCAGCAGCTTAAACAGCCCTCCATATGAGCAGTTCTTC.

The chain has TRBV29-1 and TRBJ2-1, with 7 nucleotides matching TRBD2. The CDR3 runs to 11 residues. Germline trimming cut 8 bases from V and 13 bases from J; bases unmatched to any gene: 11. The germline V gene encodes CDR1 SQVTM and CDR2 ANQGSEA. This CDR3 reads CSTPGRGYQFF. In DNA, the CDR3 is TGCAGCACCCCTGGGCGGGGGTATCAGTTCTTC.

There are a few counts of this clone. The DNA for the CDR3 is TGTGCCAGCAGCTTGTTCGGGATGGGCAATCAGCCCCAGCATTTT. Its translation is CASSLFGMGNQPQHF. The rearrangement links TRBV5-6 to TRBJ1-5; D is unclear. V lost 1 base to trimming and J lost 2 bases, with 10 bases between them. From germline, CDR1 is SGHDT and CDR2 YYEEEE. CDR3 size: 15 residues.

This clone was counted a few times. V usage is TRBV6-5 and J usage is TRBJ1-5; D is unresolved. The V end lost 7 bases, the J end lost 5 bases, and 12 bases lay between the germline ends. The CDR3 runs to 13 residues. Germline V gene data show CDR1 as MNHEY and CDR2 as SVGAGI. The CDR3 reads CASKPTLDQPQHF. In nucleotides, the CDR3 is TGTGCCAGCAAACCTACCCTAGATCAGCCCCAGCATTTT.

The CDR3 is CASSLEFGTQYF. The CDR3 DNA follows: TGCGCCAGCAGCTTGGAGTTCGGGACCCAGTACTTC. This sequence joins TRBV5-1 and TRBJ2-5; D remains unclear. CDR3 length: 12 residues. Germline-derived CDR1 and CDR2 are SGHRS and YFSETQ. V shed 0 bases and J shed 7 bases, with 7 bases lying between them.

The chain recombines TRBV30 with TRBJ2-7, with TRBD1 matching over 7 bases. The germline V gene encodes CDR1 GTSNPN and CDR2 SVGIG (reference sequence). The CDR3 is made up of 15 amino acids. The V gene end was trimmed by 7 bases and the J gene end by 3 bases; junction bases not matched to a gene: 15. The CDR3 here is CAFIGVGTEGYEQYF. Written as DNA, the CDR3 is TGTGCCTTCATAGGCGTGGGGACAGAGGGCTACGAGCAGTACTTC.

The chain uses TRBV5-4 and TRBJ2-7; 11 bases align to TRBD2. With V trimmed by 3 bases and J by 5 bases, 7 bases remained unmatched. CDR3 length equals 15 residues. Germline V CDR1 and CDR2: SGHNT, YYREEE (reference sequence). The CDR3 region has the DNA TGTGCCAGCAGCTACCGACTAGCGGGGTCTAACGAGCAGTACTTC. It yields the protein CASSYRLAGSNEQYF.